This T cell receptor beta chain was captured by sequencing in a study of T cell responses to AZD1222 COVID-19 vaccine. About the research overall: The study pooled second doses at about 4 or about 12 weeks.

Trimming took 7 bases from V and 2 from J, leaving 8 bases between them. Germline CDR1 LGHDT, CDR2 YNNKEL (reference sequence). The CDR3 covers 13 residues. Clones were sequenced by immunoSEQ multiplex PCR, and TCRdb holds only the in-frame ones, with some missing. The sample lists about 92,000 clones; roughly 93% were seen once. Sequencing used peripheral blood, obtained on day 0 of AZD1222 vaccination. The V gene is TRBV3-1 (or the pseudogene TRBV3-2), the J gene TRBJ2-2; no definite D call. The sequence derives from an adult in good health. The CDR3 loop is CASTRANTGELFF. In nucleotides, the CDR3 is TGTGCCAGCACCCGGGCCAACACCGGGGAGCTGTTTTTT.